One and the same sample provided the 19 T cell receptor beta chains below, sequenced in a study of T cell changes during pregnancy in multiple sclerosis. Only in-frame clones appear in the TCRdb table, and some are missing; sequencing was by immunoSEQ multiplex PCR. The repertoire has nearly 60,000 clones, about 90% of them found once; the top ten carry about 0.49%. Sample: CD4+ T cells from peripheral blood mononuclear cells, taken after pregnancy. The receptors here all came from a female donor in good health, enrolled as a control in a pregnancy study.

The chain joins TRBV9 to TRBJ2-1, with TRBD1 identical over 9 bases. The CDR3 sequence is 14 residues long. The V segment lost 4 bases and the J segment 2 bases; nucleotides outside the gene matches: 1. Germline V gene sequence: CDR1 SGDLS, CDR2 YYNGEE. The CDR3 is CASSRQGAYNEQFF. CDR3 in DNA: TGTGCCAGCAGCCGACAGGGGGCCTACAATGAGCAGTTCTTC. Variable domain in full (rest from reference TRBV9 and TRBJ2-1): DSGVTQTPKHLITATGQRVTLRCSPRSGDLSVYWYQQSLDQGLQFLIQYYNGEERAKGNILERFSAQQFPDLHSELNLSSLELGDSALYFCASSRQGAYNEQFFGPGTRLTVL.

This chain links TRBV27 with TRBJ1-2, with TRBD1 matching over 7 bases. The CDR3 has 14 residues. With 5 bases clipped from V and 5 bases from J, the junction kept 8 bases outside the gene matches. Germline lookup yields CDR1 MNHEY and CDR2 SMNVEV (reference sequence). Written as DNA, the CDR3 is TGTGCCAGCAGTCCTAGGGGGCTTGTTTATGGCTACACCTTC. It encodes CASSPRGLVYGYTF.

In nucleotides, the CDR3 is TGCGCCAGCAGCTACCGCAGGGGCGCGAACACTGAAGCTTTCTTT. It is translated as CASSYRRGANTEAFF. The chain recombines TRBV5-1 with TRBJ1-1; possible D gene TRBD1, 6 bases. Between the trimmed V and J ends, which lost 3 bases and 1 base, there was a span of 13 bases. There are 15 residues in the CDR3. Germline V gene data show CDR1 as SGHRS and CDR2 as YFSETQ.

The chain uses TRBV6-6 and TRBJ2-7, with 7 nucleotides matching TRBD2. V trimming: 6 bases; J trimming: 6 bases; junction bases outside the gene matches: 11. Germline lookup yields CDR1 MNHNY and CDR2 SVGAGI (reference sequence). The CDR3 is 14 amino acids. The CDR3 DNA follows: TGTGCCAGCAGCGTTGCGGGGGAAGGCTCCGAGCAGTACTTC. Its translation is CASSVAGEGSEQYF.

The chain has TRBV6-5 and TRBJ2-4, with D possibly TRBD1 on 8 matching bases. The CDR3 contains 13 residues. Germline CDR1 MNHEY, CDR2 SVGAGI. Trimming stripped 7 bases from V and 9 bases from J, with 16 bases between. This CDR3 is CASTKQGGGIQYF. CDR3 in DNA: TGTGCCAGCACCAAACAGGGGGGGGGCATTCAGTACTTC.

The chain has TRBV30 and TRBJ1-1, with D possibly TRBD1 on 6 matching bases. Germline CDR1 is GTSNPN and CDR2 is SVGIG (reference sequence). The ends were cut back, 2 bases at V and 11 bases at J, with 18 bases in the middle. CDR3 length: 13 amino acids. CDR3: CAWSPSGTTRAFF. The CDR3 region has the DNA TGTGCCTGGAGTCCTAGCGGGACAACTAGGGCTTTCTTT.

The chain has TRBV10-3 and TRBJ1-2; D is perhaps TRBD1 (5 bases). CDR1 and CDR2 (germline): ENHRY, SYGVKD. The CDR3 contains 13 residues. V shed 6 bases and J shed 4 bases, with 12 bases lying between them. This CDR3 is CAISRVDSYGYTF. The CDR3, as DNA: TGTGCCATCAGCAGGGTGGATTCCTATGGCTACACCTTC.

Written as DNA, the CDR3 is TGTGCCAGTAGTCCTCATTCAGGGCCCCTGAACACTGAAGCTTTCTTT. Its translation: CASSPHSGPLNTEAFF. This chain joins TRBV19 and TRBJ1-1; possibly TRBD1 for D (5 bases). CDR1 LNHDA and CDR2 SQIVND come from the germline V gene (reference sequence). CDR3 length: 16 amino acids. V was cut by 5 bases and J by 0 bases, with 16 bases left in between. Full variable domain (remainder filled in from reference TRBV19 and TRBJ1-1): DGGITQSPKYLFRKEGQNVTLSCEQNLNHDAMYWYRQDPGQGLRLIYYSQIVNDFQKGDIAEGYSVSREKKESFPLTVTSAQKNPTAFYLCASSPHSGPLNTEAFFGQGTRLTVV.

CDR3 DNA: TGTGCCAGCAGCCCAACAGCGGGCGAGCAGTACTTC. Residues: CASSPTAGEQYF. The rearrangement links TRBV7-3 to TRBJ2-7; D may be TRBD2 (6 bases). Trimming cost V 5 bases and J 6 bases, with 11 bases left between them. CDR3 size: 12 residues. CDR1 and CDR2 from the germline V gene are SGHTA and FQGTGA.

The chain recombines TRBV7-9 with TRBJ1-1; D is uncertain. Trimming removed 2 bases from V and 0 bases from J, with 7 bases in between. The CDR3 has 14 amino acids. CDR1 is SEHNR, CDR2 FQNEAQ, per germline (reference sequence). In nucleotides, the CDR3 is TGTGCCAGCAGCTTACACAGCATGAACACTGAAGCTTTCTTT. Translated, it gives CASSLHSMNTEAFF.

The rearrangement links TRBV2 to TRBJ1-1; 7 bases agree with TRBD1. The CDR3 sequence is 14 residues long. Germline V gives CDR1 SNHLY, CDR2 FYNNEI. The ends lost 5 bases at V and 3 bases at J; junction bases unmatched: 6. The CDR3: CASSSGTDYTEAFF. Written as DNA, the CDR3 is TGTGCCAGCAGTTCCGGGACAGACTACACTGAAGCTTTCTTT.

The rearrangement uses TRBV6-5 and TRBJ2-5, with D maybe TRBD1 (6 bases). This CDR3 is built from 12 residues. Germline V gene data show CDR1 as MNHEY and CDR2 as SVGAGI. Trimming pared 8 bases from V and 5 bases from J, leaving 12 bases between. The CDR3, as DNA: TGTGCCAGCCAAGGGGGAAGCGAGACCCAGTACTTC. Its protein is CASQGGSETQYF.

The chain joins TRBV6-1 to TRBJ1-2, with 7 bases fitting TRBD1. The CDR3 extends over 15 amino acids. The J segment lost 4 bases and the V segment lost 4 bases, leaving 9 bases of the junction unmatched. CDR1 MNHNS and CDR2 SASEGT come from the germline V gene. The CDR3 region has the DNA TGTGCCAGCAGTGTAGGCCAGGGACAGATCTATGGCTACACCTTC. It codes for CASSVGQGQIYGYTF.

This clone was found a few times. The rearrangement uses TRBV30 and TRBJ1-1; no clear D gene. Between the trimmed V and J ends, which lost 4 bases and 7 bases, there was a span of 13 bases. This CDR3 is built from 12 residues. The germline CDR1 and CDR2 sequences are GTSNPN and SVGIG (reference sequence). The CDR3 sequence: CAWISSGFEAFF. DNA of the CDR3: TGTGCCTGGATCTCATCGGGTTTTGAAGCTTTCTTT.

This chain uses TRBV6-5 with TRBJ2-7; 9 bases line up with TRBD1. With 4 bases clipped from V and 3 bases from J, the junction kept 7 bases outside the gene matches. Germline V lookup: CDR1 MNHEY, CDR2 SVGAGI. The CDR3 is 15 residues long. CDR3 loop: CASSSRGTGIYEQYF. For the CDR3, the DNA is TGTGCCAGCAGTTCCCGAGGGACAGGGATCTACGAGCAGTACTTC.

The chain uses TRBV18 and TRBJ1-2; 9 positions agree with TRBD1. Germline V lookup: CDR1 KGHSH, CDR2 LQKENI. V lost 3 bases to trimming and J lost 5 bases; unmatched junction nucleotides: 1. The CDR3 extends over 13 amino acids. CDR3 region: CASSPDRGYGYTF. CDR3 sequence (DNA): TGTGCCAGCTCACCGGACAGGGGTTATGGCTACACCTTC.

The rearrangement joins TRBV15 to TRBJ2-2; 10 positions agree with TRBD1. The length of the CDR3 is 16 residues. The germline CDR1 and CDR2 sequences are LNHNV and YYDKDF (reference sequence). With V trimmed by 0 bases and J by 5 bases, 3 bases remained unmatched. CDR3 nucleotides: TGTGCCACCAGCAGAGATCGACAGGGGGCTACCGGGGAGCTGTTTTTT. This translates into CATSRDRQGATGELFF.

The chain links TRBV6-1 to TRBJ2-5, with 11 positions matching TRBD2. Germline loops: CDR1 MNHNS, CDR2 SASEGT. The V segment lost 0 bases and the J segment 5 bases; nucleotides outside the gene matches: 5. This CDR3 is built from 16 residues. CDR3: CASSEALAGGSETQYF. In DNA, the CDR3 is TGTGCCAGCAGTGAAGCCCTAGCGGGGGGCTCGGAGACCCAGTACTTC.

This sequence joins TRBV6-4 and TRBJ2-2; TRBD2 agrees at 8 bases. Germline-derived CDR1 and CDR2 are MRHNA and SNTAGT. V dropped 4 bases and J dropped 3; count of bases not matched to a gene: 7. The CDR3 runs to 16 residues. The CDR3 DNA reads TGTGCCAGCAGTGTTGAAGCGGGGGACTACACCGGGGAGCTGTTTTTT. Amino acid sequence: CASSVEAGDYTGELFF.